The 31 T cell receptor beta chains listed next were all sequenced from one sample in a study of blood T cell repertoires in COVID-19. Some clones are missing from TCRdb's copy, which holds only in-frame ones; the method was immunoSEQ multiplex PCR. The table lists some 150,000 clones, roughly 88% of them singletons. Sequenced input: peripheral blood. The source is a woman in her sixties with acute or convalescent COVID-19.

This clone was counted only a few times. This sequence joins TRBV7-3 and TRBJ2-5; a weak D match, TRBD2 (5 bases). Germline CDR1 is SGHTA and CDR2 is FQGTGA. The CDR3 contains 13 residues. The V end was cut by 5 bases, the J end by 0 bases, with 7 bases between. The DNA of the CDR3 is TGTGCCAGCAGCGCAGCGGACCAAGAGACCCAGTACTTC. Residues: CASSAADQETQYF.

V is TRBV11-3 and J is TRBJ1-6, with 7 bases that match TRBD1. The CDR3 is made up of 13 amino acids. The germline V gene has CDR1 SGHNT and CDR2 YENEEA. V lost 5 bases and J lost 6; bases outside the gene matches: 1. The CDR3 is CASSRDSNSPLHF. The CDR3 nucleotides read TGTGCCAGCAGCCGGGACAGTAATTCACCCCTCCACTTT. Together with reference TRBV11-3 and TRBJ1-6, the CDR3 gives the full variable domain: EAGVVQSPRYKIIEKKQPVAFWCNPISGHNTLYWYLQNLGQGPELLIRYENEEAVDDSQLPKDRFSAERLKGVDSTLKIQPAELGDSAVYLCASSRDSNSPLHFGNGTRLTVT.

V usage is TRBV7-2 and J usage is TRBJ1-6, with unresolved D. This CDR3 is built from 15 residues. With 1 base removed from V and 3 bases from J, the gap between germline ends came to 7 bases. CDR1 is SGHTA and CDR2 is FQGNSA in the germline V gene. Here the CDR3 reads CASSLGGVYNSPLHF. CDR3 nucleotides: TGTGCCAGCAGCTTAGGAGGTGTCTATAATTCACCCCTCCACTTT. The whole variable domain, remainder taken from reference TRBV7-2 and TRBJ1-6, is GAGVSQSPSNKVTEKGKDVELRCDPISGHTALYWYRQSLGQGLEFLIYFQGNSAPDKSGLPSDRFSAERTGGSVSTLTIQRTQQEDSAVYLCASSLGGVYNSPLHFGNGTRLTVT.

CDR3 DNA: TGTGCCAGCAGCCAAGATAGGGGACAGGGAGTCATCTCAGCTTTCTTT. It translates to CASSQDRGQGVISAFF. This sequence joins TRBV4-2 and TRBJ1-1, with 9 bases fitting TRBD1. J lost 10 bases, V lost 0 bases, and 12 bases had no gene match. Germline V gene data show CDR1 as LGHNA and CDR2 as YNFKEQ. The CDR3 runs to 16 residues.

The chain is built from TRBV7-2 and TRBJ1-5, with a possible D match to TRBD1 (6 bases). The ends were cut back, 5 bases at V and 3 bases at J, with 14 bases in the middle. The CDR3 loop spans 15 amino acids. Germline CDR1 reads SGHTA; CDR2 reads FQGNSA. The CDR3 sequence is CASSERGNANQPQHF. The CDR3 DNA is TGTGCCAGCAGCGAGAGGGGGAATGCCAATCAGCCCCAGCATTTT.

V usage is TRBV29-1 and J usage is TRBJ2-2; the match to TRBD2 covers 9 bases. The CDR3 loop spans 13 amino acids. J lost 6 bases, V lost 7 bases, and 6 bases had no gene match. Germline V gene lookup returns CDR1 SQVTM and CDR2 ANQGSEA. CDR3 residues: CSGSAGGAGELFF. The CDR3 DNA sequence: TGCAGCGGATCGGCGGGGGGGGCCGGGGAGCTGTTTTTT.

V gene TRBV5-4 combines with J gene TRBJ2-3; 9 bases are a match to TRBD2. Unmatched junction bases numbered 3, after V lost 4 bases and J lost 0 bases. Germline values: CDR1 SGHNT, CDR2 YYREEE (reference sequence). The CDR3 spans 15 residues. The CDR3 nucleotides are TGTGCCAGCAGCCCGACTAGCGGCAGCACAGATACGCAGTATTTT. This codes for CASSPTSGSTDTQYF. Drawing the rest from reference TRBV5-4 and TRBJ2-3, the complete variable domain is ETGVTQSPTHLIKTRGQQVTLRCSSQSGHNTVSWYQQALGQGPQFIFQYYREEENGRGNFPPRFSGLQFPNYSSELNVNALELDDSALYLCASSPTSGSTDTQYFGPGTRLTVL.

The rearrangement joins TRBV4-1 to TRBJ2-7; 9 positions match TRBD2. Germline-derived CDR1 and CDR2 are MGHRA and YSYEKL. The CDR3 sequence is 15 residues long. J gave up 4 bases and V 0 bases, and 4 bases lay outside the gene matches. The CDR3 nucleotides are TGCGCCAGCAGCCAAGACGCAGCGGGGGGATACGAGCAGTACTTC. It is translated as CASSQDAAGGYEQYF.

CDR3 protein: CSVATSGGPGDTQYF. The DNA of the CDR3 is TGCAGCGTAGCCACTAGCGGGGGGCCTGGAGATACGCAGTATTTT. The genes are TRBV29-1 and TRBJ2-3; TRBD2 matches 12 bases. The V gene's germline CDR1 is SQVTM and CDR2 ANQGSEA. CDR3 size: 15 residues. Trimming removed 6 bases from V and 5 bases from J; junction bases left unmatched: 9.

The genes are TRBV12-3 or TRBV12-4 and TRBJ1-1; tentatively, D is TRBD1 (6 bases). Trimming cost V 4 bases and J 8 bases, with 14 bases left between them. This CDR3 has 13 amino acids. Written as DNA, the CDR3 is TGTGCCAGCAGTTCAGGGACAAATTCAGAAGCTTTCTTT. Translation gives CASSSGTNSEAFF.

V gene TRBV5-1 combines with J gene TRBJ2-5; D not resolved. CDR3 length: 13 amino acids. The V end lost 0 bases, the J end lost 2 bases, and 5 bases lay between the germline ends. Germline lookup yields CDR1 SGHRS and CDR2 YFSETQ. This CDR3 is CASSLGTQETQYF. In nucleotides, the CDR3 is TGCGCCAGCAGCTTGGGTACTCAAGAGACCCAGTACTTC.

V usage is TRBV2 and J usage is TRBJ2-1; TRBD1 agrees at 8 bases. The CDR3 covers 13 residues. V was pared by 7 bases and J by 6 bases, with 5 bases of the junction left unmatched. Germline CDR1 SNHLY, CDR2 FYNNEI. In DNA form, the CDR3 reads TGTGCCAGCACGACAGGGGCTTCCAATGAGCAGTTCTTC. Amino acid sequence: CASTTGASNEQFF.

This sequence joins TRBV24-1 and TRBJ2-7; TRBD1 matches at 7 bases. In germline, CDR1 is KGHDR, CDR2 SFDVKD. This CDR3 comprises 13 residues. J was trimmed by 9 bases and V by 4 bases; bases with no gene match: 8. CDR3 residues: CATSDRRQGGQYF. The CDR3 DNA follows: TGTGCCACCAGTGACCGAAGACAGGGCGGGCAGTACTTC.

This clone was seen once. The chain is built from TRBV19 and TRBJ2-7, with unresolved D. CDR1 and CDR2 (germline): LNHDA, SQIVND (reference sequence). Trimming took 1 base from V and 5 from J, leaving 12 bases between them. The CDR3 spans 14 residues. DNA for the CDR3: TGTGCCAGTAGTATAGTAGGCCCTCAGGACGAGCAGTACTTC. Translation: CASSIVGPQDEQYF.

The chain's CDR3 is CAISGSGQGRSSYNSPLHF. CDR3 coding DNA: TGTGCCATCAGTGGGTCTGGACAGGGCCGTAGCTCCTATAATTCACCCCTCCACTTT. The chain links TRBV10-3 to TRBJ1-6; 8 nucleotides agree with TRBD1. Trimming at V came to 4 bases and at J to 0 bases, leaving 11 bases not matched to a gene. There are 19 residues in the CDR3. From germline, CDR1 is ENHRY and CDR2 SYGVKD.

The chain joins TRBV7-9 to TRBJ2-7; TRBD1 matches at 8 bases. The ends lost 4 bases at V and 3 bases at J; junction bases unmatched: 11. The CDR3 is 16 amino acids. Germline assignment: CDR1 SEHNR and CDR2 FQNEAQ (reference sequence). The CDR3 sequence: CASSSRGQGNFYEQYF. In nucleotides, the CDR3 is TGTGCCAGCAGCTCGCGAGGACAGGGTAATTTCTACGAGCAGTACTTC. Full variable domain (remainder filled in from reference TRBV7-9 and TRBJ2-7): DTGVSQNPRHKITKRGQNVTFRCDPISEHNRLYWYRQTLGQGPEFLTYFQNEAQLEKSRLLSDRFSAERPKGSFSTLEIQRTEQGDSAMYLCASSSRGQGNFYEQYFGPGTRLTVT.

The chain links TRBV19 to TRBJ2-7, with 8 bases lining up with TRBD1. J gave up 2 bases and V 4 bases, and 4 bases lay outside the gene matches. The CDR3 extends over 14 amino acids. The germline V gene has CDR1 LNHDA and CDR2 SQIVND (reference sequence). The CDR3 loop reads CASSKTGATYEQYF. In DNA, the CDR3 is TGTGCCAGTAGTAAGACAGGGGCCACCTACGAGCAGTACTTC.

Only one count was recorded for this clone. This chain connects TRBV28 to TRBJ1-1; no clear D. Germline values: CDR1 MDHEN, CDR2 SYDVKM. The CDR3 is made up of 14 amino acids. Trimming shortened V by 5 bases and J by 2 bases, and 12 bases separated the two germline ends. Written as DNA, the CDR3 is TGTGCCAGCAGTACGCGGCACGGAAACACTGAAGCTTTCTTT. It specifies CASSTRHGNTEAFF.

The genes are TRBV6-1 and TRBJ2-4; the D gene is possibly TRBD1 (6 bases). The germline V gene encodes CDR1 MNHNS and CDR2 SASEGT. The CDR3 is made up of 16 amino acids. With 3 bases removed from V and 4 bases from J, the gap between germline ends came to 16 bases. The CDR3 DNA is TGTGCCAGCAGTGACCTACCACAGGGTTCGAAAAACATTCAGTACTTC. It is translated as CASSDLPQGSKNIQYF.

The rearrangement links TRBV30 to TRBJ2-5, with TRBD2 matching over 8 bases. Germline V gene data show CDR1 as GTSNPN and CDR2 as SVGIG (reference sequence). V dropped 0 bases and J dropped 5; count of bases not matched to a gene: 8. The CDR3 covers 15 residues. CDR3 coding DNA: TGTGCCTGGAGTGTTCCCGGGGGGGGGCGGGAGACCCAGTACTTC. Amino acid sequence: CAWSVPGGGRETQYF.

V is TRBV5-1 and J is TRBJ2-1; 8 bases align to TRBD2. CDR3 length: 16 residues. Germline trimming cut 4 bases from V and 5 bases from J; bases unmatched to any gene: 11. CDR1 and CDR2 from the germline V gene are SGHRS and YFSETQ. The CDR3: CASSITPGTRDNEQFF. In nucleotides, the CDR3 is TGCGCCAGCAGCATCACACCCGGGACTAGAGACAATGAGCAGTTCTTC.

CDR3 loop: CASSLSRGGSEKLFF. DNA for the CDR3: TGTGCCAGCAGCTTGTCTCGGGGGGGAAGTGAAAAACTGTTTTTT. This chain links TRBV7-2 with TRBJ1-4, with D maybe TRBD1 (5 bases). The CDR3 totals 15 residues. V was cut by 3 bases and J by 7 bases, with 15 bases left in between. The germline V gene encodes CDR1 SGHTA and CDR2 FQGNSA.

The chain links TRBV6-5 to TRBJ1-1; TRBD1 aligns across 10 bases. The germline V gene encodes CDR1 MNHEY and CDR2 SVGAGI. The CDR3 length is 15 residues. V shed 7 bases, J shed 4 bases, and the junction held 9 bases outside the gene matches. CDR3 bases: TGTGCCAGCACCCGGGACAGGGGTTTCGGCACTGAAGCTTTCTTT. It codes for CASTRDRGFGTEAFF.

CDR3 in amino acids: CASSSVASTYEQYF. In nucleotides, the CDR3 is TGTGCCAGCAGCTCAGTCGCCAGTACCTACGAGCAGTACTTC. The rearrangement joins TRBV5-5 to TRBJ2-7; D remains ambiguous. The CDR3 consists of 14 residues. V was pared by 3 bases and J by 2 bases, with 12 bases between. In germline, CDR1 is SGHKS, CDR2 YYEKEE (reference sequence).

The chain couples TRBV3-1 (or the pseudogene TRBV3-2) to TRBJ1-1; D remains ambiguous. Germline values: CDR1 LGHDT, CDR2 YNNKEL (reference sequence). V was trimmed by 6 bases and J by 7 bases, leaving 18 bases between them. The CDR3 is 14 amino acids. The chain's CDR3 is CASSPRLGSLEAFF. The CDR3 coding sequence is TGTGCCAGCAGTCCCAGATTGGGGAGCCTTGAAGCTTTCTTT.

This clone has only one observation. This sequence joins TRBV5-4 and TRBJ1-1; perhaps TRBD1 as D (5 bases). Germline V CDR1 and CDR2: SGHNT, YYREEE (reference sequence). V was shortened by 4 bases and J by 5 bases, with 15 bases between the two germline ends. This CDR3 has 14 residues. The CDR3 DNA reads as TGTGCCAGCAGCCCCTCCGGGGGTGGGACTGAAGCTTTCTTT. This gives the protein CASSPSGGGTEAFF.

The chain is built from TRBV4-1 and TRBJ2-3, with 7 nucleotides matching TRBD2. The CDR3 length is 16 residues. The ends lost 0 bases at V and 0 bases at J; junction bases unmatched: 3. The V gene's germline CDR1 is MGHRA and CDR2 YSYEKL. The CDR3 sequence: CASSQETSPSTDTQYF. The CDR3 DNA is TGCGCCAGCAGCCAAGAGACTAGCCCGAGCACAGATACGCAGTATTTT.

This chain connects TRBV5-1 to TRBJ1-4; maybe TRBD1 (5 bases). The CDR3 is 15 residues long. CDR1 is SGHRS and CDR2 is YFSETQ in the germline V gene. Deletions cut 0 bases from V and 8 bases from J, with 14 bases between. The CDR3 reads CASSLAQGGVEKLFF. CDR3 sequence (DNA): TGCGCCAGCAGCTTGGCGCAGGGAGGGGTGGAAAAACTGTTTTTT.

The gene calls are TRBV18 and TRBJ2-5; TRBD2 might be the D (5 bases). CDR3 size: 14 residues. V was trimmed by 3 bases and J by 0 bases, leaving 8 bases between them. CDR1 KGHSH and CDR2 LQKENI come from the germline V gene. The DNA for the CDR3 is TGTGCCAGCTCACCCGGCGGGTACCAAGAGACCCAGTACTTC. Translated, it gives CASSPGGYQETQYF. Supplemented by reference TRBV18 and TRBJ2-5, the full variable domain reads NAGVMQNPRHLVRRRGQEARLRCSPMKGHSHVYWYRQLPEEGLKFMVYLQKENIIDESGMPKERFSAEFPKEGPSILRIQQVVRGDSAAYFCASSPGGYQETQYFGPGTRLLVL.

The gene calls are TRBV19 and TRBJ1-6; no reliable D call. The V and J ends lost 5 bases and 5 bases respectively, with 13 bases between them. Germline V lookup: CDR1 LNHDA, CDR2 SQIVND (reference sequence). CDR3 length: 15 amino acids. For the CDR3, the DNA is TGTGCCAGTAGTTTACAGATTACCAATAATTCACCCCTCCACTTT. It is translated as CASSLQITNNSPLHF.

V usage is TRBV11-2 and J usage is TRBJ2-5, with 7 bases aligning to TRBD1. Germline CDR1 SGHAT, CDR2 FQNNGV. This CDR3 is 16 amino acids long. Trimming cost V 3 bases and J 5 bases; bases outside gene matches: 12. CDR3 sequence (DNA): TGTGCCAGCAGCTTGGGTTCACAGGGGCCTTGGGAGACCCAGTACTTC. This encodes CASSLGSQGPWETQYF. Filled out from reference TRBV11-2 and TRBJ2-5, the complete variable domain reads EAGVAQSPRYKIIEKRQSVAFWCNPISGHATLYWYQQILGQGPKLLIQFQNNGVVDDSQLPKDRFSAERLKGVDSTLKIQPAKLEDSAVYLCASSLGSQGPWETQYFGPGTRLLVL.